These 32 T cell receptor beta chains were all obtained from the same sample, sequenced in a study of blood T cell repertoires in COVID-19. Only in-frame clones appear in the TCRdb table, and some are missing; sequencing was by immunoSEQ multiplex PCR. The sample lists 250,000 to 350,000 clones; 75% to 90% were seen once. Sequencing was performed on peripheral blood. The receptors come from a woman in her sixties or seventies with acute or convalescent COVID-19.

As DNA, the CDR3 is TGTGCCAGCAGTCCCTGGACAGGGGTTGGCAATCAGCCCCAGCATTTT. Amino acids: CASSPWTGVGNQPQHF. The rearrangement joins TRBV27 to TRBJ1-5; 9 nucleotides line up with TRBD1. This CDR3 has 16 residues. Germline CDR1 reads MNHEY; CDR2 reads SMNVEV (reference sequence). The ends lost 5 bases at V and 2 bases at J; junction bases unmatched: 7.

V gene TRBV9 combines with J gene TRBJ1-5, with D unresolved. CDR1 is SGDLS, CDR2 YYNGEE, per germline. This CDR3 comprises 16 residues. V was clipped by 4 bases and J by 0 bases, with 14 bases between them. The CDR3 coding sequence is TGTGCCAGCAGCACGGGAGCGAGTAATAGCAATCAGCCCCAGCATTTT. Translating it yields CASSTGASNSNQPQHF.

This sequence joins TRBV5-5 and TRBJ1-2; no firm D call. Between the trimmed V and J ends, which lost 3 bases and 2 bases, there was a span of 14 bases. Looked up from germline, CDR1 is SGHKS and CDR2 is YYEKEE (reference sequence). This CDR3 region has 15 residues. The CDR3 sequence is CASSWEGRENYGYTF. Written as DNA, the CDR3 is TGTGCCAGCAGCTGGGAAGGTCGGGAAAACTATGGCTACACCTTC.

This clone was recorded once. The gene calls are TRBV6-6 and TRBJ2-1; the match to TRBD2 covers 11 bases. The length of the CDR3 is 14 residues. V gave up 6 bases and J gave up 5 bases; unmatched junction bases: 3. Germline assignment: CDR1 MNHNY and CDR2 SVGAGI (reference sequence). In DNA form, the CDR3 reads TGTGCCAGCAGGGGTAGCGGGGGGGACAATGAGCAGTTCTTC. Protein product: CASRGSGGDNEQFF.

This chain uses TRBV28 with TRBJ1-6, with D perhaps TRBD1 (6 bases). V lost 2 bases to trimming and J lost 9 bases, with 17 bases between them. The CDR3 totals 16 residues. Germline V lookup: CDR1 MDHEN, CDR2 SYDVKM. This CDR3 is CASSLPAGTFISPLHF. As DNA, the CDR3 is TGTGCCAGCAGTTTACCCGCCGGGACATTTATTTCACCCCTCCACTTT.

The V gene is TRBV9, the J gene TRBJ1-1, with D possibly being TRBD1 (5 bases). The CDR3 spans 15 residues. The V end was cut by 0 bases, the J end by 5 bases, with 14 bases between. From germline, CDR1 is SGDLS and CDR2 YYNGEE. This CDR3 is CASSVDAGSTTEAFF. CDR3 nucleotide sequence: TGTGCCAGCAGCGTAGACGCAGGGTCGACAACTGAAGCTTTCTTT.

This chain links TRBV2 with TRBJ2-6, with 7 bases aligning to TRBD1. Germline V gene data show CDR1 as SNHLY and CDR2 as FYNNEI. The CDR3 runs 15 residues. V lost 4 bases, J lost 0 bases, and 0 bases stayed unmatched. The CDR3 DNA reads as TGTGCCAGCAGTGGGACAGGCTCTGGGGCCAACGTCCTGACTTTC. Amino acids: CASSGTGSGANVLTF.

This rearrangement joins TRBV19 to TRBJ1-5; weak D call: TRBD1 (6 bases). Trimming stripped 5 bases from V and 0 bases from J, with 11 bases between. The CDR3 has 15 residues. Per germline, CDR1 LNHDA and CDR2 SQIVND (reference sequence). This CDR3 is CASSAWDNSNQPQHF. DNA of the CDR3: TGTGCCAGTAGTGCTTGGGACAATAGCAATCAGCCCCAGCATTTT.

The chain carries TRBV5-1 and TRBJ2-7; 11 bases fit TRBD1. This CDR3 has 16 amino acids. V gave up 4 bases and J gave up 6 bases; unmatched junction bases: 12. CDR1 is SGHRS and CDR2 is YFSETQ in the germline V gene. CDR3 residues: CASSPTLGTGGLEQYF. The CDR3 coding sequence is TGCGCCAGCAGCCCGACCTTAGGGACAGGGGGTCTCGAGCAGTACTTC. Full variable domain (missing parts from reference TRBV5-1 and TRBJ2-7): KAGVTQTPRYLIKTRGQQVTLSCSPISGHRSVSWYQQTPGQGLQFLFEYFSETQRNKGNFPGRFSGRQFSNSRSEMNVSTLELGDSALYLCASSPTLGTGGLEQYFGPGTRLTVT.

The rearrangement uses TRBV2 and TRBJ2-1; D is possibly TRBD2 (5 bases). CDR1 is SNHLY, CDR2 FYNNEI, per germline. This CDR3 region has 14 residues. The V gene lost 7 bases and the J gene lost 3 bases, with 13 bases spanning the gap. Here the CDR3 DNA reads TGTGCCAGCAACGGCGGGCTTGTCTACAATGAGCAGTTCTTC. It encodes CASNGGLVYNEQFF.

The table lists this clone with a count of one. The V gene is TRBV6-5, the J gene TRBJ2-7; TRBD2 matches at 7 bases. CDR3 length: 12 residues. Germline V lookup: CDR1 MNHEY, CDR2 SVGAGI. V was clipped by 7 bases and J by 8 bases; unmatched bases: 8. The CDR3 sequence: CASTATSGKQYF. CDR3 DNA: TGTGCCAGCACCGCGACGAGCGGGAAGCAGTACTTC.

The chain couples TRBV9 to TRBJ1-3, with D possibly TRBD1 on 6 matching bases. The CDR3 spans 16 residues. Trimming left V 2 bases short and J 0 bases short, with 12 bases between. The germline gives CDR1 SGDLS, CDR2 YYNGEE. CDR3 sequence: CASSVRQAVSGNTIYF. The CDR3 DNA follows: TGTGCCAGCAGCGTGAGACAGGCCGTCTCTGGAAACACCATATATTTT. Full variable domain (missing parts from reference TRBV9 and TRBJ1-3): DSGVTQTPKHLITATGQRVTLRCSPRSGDLSVYWYQQSLDQGLQFLIQYYNGEERAKGNILERFSAQQFPDLHSELNLSSLELGDSALYFCASSVRQAVSGNTIYFGEGSWLTVV.

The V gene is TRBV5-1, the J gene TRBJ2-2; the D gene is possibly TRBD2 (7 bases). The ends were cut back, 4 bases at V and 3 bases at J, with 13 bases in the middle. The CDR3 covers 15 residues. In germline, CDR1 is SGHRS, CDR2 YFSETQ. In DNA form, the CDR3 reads TGCGCCAGCAGCCCGGAGGGGGGGGACACCGGGGAGCTGTTTTTT. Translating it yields CASSPEGGDTGELFF.

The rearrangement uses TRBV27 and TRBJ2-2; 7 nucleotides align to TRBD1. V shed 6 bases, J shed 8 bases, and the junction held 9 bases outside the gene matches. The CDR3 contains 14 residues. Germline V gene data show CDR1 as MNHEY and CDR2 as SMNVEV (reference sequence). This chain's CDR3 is CASRSDRLVGELFF. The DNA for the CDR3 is TGTGCCAGCAGATCGGACAGGCTAGTAGGGGAGCTGTTTTTT.

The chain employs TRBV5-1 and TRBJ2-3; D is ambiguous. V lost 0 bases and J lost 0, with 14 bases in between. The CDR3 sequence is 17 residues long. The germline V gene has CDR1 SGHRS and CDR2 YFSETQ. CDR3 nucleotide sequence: TGCGCCAGCAGCTTGGTTAGACAACGATCTAGCACAGATACGCAGTATTTT. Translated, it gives CASSLVRQRSSTDTQYF.

The CDR3 region is CASNARENSGRSSYNEQFF. CDR3 nucleotide sequence: TGCGCCAGCAACGCCCGGGAAAATAGCGGGAGGAGCTCCTACAATGAGCAGTTCTTC. The chain uses TRBV5-1 and TRBJ2-1, with 10 bases fitting TRBD2. Trimming took 6 bases from V and 0 from J; bases not matched to a gene: 15. Germline lookup yields CDR1 SGHRS and CDR2 YFSETQ. The CDR3 runs to 19 residues.

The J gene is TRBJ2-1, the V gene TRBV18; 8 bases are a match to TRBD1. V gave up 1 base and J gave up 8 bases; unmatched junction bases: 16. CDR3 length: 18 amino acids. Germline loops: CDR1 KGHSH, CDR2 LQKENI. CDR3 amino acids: CASSPRPGGASGKHEQFF. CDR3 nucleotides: TGTGCCAGCTCACCACGGCCAGGGGGCGCGTCTGGCAAACATGAGCAGTTCTTC.

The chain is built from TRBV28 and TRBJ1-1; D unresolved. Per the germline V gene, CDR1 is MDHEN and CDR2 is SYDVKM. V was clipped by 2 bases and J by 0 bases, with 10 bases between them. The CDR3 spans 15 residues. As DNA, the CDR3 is TGTGCCAGCAGTTTAATGTGGAGGATGAACACTGAAGCTTTCTTT. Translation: CASSLMWRMNTEAFF.

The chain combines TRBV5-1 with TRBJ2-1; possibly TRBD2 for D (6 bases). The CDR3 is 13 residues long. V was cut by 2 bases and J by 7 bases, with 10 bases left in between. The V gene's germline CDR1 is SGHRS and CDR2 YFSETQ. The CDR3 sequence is CASSLGTPNEQFF. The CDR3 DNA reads TGCGCCAGCAGCTTAGGGACTCCTAATGAGCAGTTCTTC.

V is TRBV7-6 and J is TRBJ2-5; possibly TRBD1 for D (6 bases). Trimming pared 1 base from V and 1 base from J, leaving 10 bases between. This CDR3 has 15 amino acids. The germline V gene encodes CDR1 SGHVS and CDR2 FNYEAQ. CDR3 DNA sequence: TGTGCCAGCAGCTTAGACCCAGGGGTCCAAGAGACCCAGTACTTC. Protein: CASSLDPGVQETQYF.

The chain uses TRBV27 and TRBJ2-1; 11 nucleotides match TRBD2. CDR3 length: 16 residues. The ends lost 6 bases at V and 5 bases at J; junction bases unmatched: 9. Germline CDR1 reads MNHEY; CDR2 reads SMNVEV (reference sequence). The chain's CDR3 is CASSGPRLAGNNEQFF. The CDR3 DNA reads TGTGCCAGCAGCGGACCGCGACTAGCGGGGAACAATGAGCAGTTCTTC.

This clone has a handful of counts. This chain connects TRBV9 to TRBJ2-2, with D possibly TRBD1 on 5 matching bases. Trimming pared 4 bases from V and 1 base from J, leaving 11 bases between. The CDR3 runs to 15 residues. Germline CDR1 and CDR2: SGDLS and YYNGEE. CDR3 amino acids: CASSSGIGNTGELFF. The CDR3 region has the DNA TGTGCCAGCAGCTCAGGGATTGGGAACACCGGGGAGCTGTTTTTT.

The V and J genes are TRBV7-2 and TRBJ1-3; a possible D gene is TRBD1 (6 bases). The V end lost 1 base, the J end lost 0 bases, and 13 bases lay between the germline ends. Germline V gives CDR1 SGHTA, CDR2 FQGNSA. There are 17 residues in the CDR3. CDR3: CASSLVGQLRSGNTIYF. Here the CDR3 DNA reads TGTGCCAGCAGCTTAGTAGGACAGCTTCGCTCTGGAAACACCATATATTTT.

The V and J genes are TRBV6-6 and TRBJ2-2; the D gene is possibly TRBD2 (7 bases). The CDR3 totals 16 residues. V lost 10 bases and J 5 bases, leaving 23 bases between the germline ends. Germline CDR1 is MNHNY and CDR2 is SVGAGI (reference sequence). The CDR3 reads CAIFRGGSAATGELFF. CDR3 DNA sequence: TGTGCCATCTTCAGGGGCGGGAGCGCAGCAACCGGGGAGCTGTTTTTT.

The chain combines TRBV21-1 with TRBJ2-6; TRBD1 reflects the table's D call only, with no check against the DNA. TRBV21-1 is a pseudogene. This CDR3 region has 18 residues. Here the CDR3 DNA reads TGTGCCAGCAGCAAAGGACAGGGGGTCAAGGCTGGGGCCAACGTCCTGACTTTC. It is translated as CASSKGQGVKAGANVLTF.

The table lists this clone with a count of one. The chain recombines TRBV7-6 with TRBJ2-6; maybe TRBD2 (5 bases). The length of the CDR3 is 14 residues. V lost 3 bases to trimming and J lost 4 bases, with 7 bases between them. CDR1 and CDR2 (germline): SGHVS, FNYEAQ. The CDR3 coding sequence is TGTGCCAGCAGCTTGCGGGCGGGGGCCAACGTCCTGACTTTC. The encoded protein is CASSLRAGANVLTF.

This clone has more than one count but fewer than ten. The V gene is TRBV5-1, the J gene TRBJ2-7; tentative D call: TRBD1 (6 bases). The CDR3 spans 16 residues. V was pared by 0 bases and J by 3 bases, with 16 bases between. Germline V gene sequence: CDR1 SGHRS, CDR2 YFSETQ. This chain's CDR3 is CASSLDGQRVGYEQYF. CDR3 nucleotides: TGCGCCAGCAGCTTGGACGGACAGAGGGTAGGCTACGAGCAGTACTTC.

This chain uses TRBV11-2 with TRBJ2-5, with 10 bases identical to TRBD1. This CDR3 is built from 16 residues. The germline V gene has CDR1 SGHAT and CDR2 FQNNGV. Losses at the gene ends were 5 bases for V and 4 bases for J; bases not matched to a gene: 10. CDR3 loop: CASSPGQGWSGETQYF. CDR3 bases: TGTGCCAGCAGCCCGGGACAGGGGTGGAGTGGAGAGACCCAGTACTTC.

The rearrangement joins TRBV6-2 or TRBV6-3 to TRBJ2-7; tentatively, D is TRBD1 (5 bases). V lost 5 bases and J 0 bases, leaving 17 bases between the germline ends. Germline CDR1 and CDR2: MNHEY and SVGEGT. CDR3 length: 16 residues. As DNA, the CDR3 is TGTGCCAGCAGTAAATCTCACAGGTTGGTCTCCTACGAGCAGTACTTC. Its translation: CASSKSHRLVSYEQYF.

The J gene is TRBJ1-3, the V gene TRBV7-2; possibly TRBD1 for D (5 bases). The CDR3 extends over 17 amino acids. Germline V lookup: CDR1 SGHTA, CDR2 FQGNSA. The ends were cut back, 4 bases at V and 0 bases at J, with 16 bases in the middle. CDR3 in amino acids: CASSSQGQQGSGNTIYF. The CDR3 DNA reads TGTGCCAGCAGCTCCCAGGGCCAACAAGGCTCTGGAAACACCATATATTTT.

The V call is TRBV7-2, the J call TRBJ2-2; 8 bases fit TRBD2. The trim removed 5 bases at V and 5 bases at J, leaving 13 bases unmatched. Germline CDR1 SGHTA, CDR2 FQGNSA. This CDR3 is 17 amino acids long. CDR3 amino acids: CASSLTPRLARTGELFF. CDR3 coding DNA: TGTGCCAGCAGCCTTACCCCTCGACTAGCGAGAACCGGGGAGCTGTTTTTT.

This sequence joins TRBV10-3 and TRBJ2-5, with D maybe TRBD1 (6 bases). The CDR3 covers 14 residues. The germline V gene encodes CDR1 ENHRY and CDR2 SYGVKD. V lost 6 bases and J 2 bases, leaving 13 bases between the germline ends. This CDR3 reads CAISPRQVQETQYF. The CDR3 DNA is TGTGCCATCAGCCCCAGACAGGTACAAGAGACCCAGTACTTC.